This entry lists 12 T cell receptor beta chains sequenced from one sample in a study of OX40 agonist ivuxolimab in advanced cancers. Sequenced by immunoSEQ multiplex PCR; TCRdb stores in-frame clones only, minus some. The sample records around 67,000 clones, roughly 83% being singletons. The starting material was CD4+ or CD8+ T cells sorted from blood, obtained in a trial of the OX40 agonist ivuxolimab. The receptors originated from an adult with an advanced solid tumor such as melanoma, head and neck, liver or kidney cancer.

The chain combines TRBV29-1 with TRBJ2-3, with D possibly being TRBD2 (6 bases). CDR1 and CDR2 from the germline V gene are SQVTM and ANQGSEA. The CDR3 covers 18 residues. V was shortened by 3 bases and J by 0 bases, with 22 bases between the two germline ends. The CDR3 protein is CSVDAGQLGRSSTDTQYF. DNA of the CDR3: TGCAGCGTTGATGCGGGCCAGCTTGGGAGGTCTAGCACAGATACGCAGTATTTT.

This sequence joins TRBV2 and TRBJ2-7; 10 positions match TRBD1. Trimming took 5 bases from V and 3 from J; bases not matched to a gene: 7. There are 15 residues in the CDR3. The V gene's germline CDR1 is SNHLY and CDR2 FYNNEI. This CDR3 is CASSPPGQGSYEQYF. CDR3 in DNA: TGTGCCAGCAGTCCCCCGGGACAGGGGAGCTACGAGCAGTACTTC.

V is TRBV5-1 and J is TRBJ1-1; a weak D match, TRBD1 (5 bases). Germline V gene lookup returns CDR1 SGHRS and CDR2 YFSETQ. CDR3 size: 17 residues. Trimming stripped 5 bases from V and 3 bases from J, with 23 bases between. The CDR3 protein is CASRSGPRDSWDTEAFF. The CDR3 DNA reads TGCGCCAGCAGGTCCGGGCCACGGGACTCGTGGGACACTGAAGCTTTCTTT.

The rearrangement joins TRBV19 to TRBJ2-5; maybe TRBD2 (6 bases). Germline V gene lookup returns CDR1 LNHDA and CDR2 SQIVND (reference sequence). This CDR3 has 13 amino acids. The ends were cut back, 6 bases at V and 2 bases at J, with 10 bases in the middle. CDR3 amino acids: CASRKRAQETQYF. The CDR3 DNA reads TGTGCCAGTAGGAAGCGGGCTCAAGAGACCCAGTACTTC.

The CDR3 protein is CASTSPGFNQPQHF. CDR3 coding DNA: TGTGCCAGCACCTCACCAGGGTTCAATCAGCCCCAGCATTTT. This chain uses TRBV28 with TRBJ1-5, with TRBD1 as a possible D gene (5 bases). The CDR3 length is 14 residues. Trimming cost V 7 bases and J 3 bases, with 13 bases left between them. Germline-derived CDR1 and CDR2 are MDHEN and SYDVKM.

This clone appeared once. The genes are TRBV9 and TRBJ2-1, with 14 nucleotides matching TRBD2. There are 16 residues in the CDR3. Germline CDR1 reads SGDLS; CDR2 reads YYNGEE. The V segment lost 6 bases and the J segment 8 bases; nucleotides outside the gene matches: 10. In nucleotides, the CDR3 is TGTGCCAGCAAGCGGACTAGCGGGGGGACGGGGGATGAGCAGTTCTTC. Its translation is CASKRTSGGTGDEQFF.

The chain joins TRBV28 to TRBJ2-7; D tentatively reads TRBD1 or TRBD2 (5 bases each). This CDR3 contains 16 residues. V lost 6 bases and J 0 bases, leaving 18 bases between the germline ends. Germline V CDR1 and CDR2: MDHEN, SYDVKM. CDR3 DNA sequence: TGTGCCAGCAGGTCTCTCTTTGGGGGATTCTCCTACGAGCAGTACTTC. It specifies CASRSLFGGFSYEQYF.

V is TRBV19 and J is TRBJ2-1; TRBD2 is a possible D gene (6 bases). This CDR3 is 14 amino acids long. CDR1 and CDR2 from the germline V gene are LNHDA and SQIVND (reference sequence). Trimming took 1 base from V and 8 from J, leaving 12 bases between them. In nucleotides, the CDR3 is TGTGCCAGTAGTATAGCGGGAGAGGTCTATGAGCAGTTCTTC. Protein: CASSIAGEVYEQFF.

A remark on this clone: Other DNA sequences in this specimen translate into the identical CDR3. V usage is TRBV30 and J usage is TRBJ1-4, with D uncertain. The CDR3 extends over 11 amino acids. V was shortened by 0 bases and J by 8 bases, with 4 bases between the two germline ends. The germline V gene encodes CDR1 GTSNPN and CDR2 SVGIG (reference sequence). CDR3 sequence: CAWSVREKLFF. CDR3 DNA sequence: TGTGCCTGGAGTGTACGAGAAAAACTGTTTTTT.

This chain joins TRBV2 and TRBJ2-3, with 9 bases aligning to TRBD2. CDR3 length: 16 amino acids. V was clipped by 8 bases and J by 4 bases; unmatched bases: 13. Germline V gene data show CDR1 as SNHLY and CDR2 as FYNNEI. For the CDR3, the DNA is TGTGCCAGCCGGGCGGGGGGGGCCTGGTTCTCAGATACGCAGTATTTT. Translating it yields CASRAGGAWFSDTQYF.

The V gene is TRBV7-9, the J gene TRBJ1-4; no definite D call. Trimming cost V 2 bases and J 11 bases, with 6 bases left between them. CDR3 size: 11 residues. The V gene's germline CDR1 is SEHNR and CDR2 FQNEAQ (reference sequence). The CDR3 is CASSLTGKLFF. CDR3 nucleotides: TGTGCCAGCAGCTTAACTGGGAAACTGTTTTTT.

The chain is built from TRBV9 and TRBJ1-2, with D perhaps matching TRBD1 (5 bases). The CDR3 is 16 amino acids. The ends were cut back, 0 bases at V and 11 bases at J, with 23 bases in the middle. Germline CDR1 reads SGDLS; CDR2 reads YYNGEE. The CDR3, as DNA: TGTGCCAGCAGCGTAGGTGATCCGGGACTCCCGATAGGTTACACCTTC. It yields the protein CASSVGDPGLPIGYTF.